This T cell receptor beta chain derives from a study of blood T cells in healthy people across ages. The study's findings and limits: Changes in expanded clonotypes were possibly confounded, as the CMV status of donors was unknown.

To note about this clonotype: Its antigen is undetermined.

Per the germline V gene, CDR1 is DFQATT and CDR2 is SNEGSKA (reference sequence). J gave up 5 bases and V 2 bases, and 3 bases lay outside the gene matches. There are 15 residues in the CDR3. A second PCR of 7 to 11 cycles used a sample-barcoded 5' primer and a J-beta primer mix. All cDNA molecules were each tagged by a template-switch adaptor with 12 random nucleotides. A single record per CDR3 protein comes from TCRdb applying MiXCR to the 5' RACE reads. The repertoire holds about 580,000 distinct CDR3 sequences, with 40% to 50% as singletons. Sequenced input: blood. The gene calls are TRBV20-1 and TRBJ2-1; 13 bases map to TRBD2. The receptor comes from a man older than 75 in good health. Written as DNA, the CDR3 is TGCAGTGCTAGAAAACTAGCGGGAGGGAACAATGAGCAGTTCTTC. Its protein is CSARKLAGGNNEQFF.